This T cell receptor (beta chain) comes out of a study of OX40 agonist ivuxolimab in advanced cancers. In the study overall: Given to patients was ivuxolimab, an agonistic anti-OX40 (CD134) antibody.

Libraries were prepared by immunoSEQ multiplex PCR; TCRdb keeps only in-frame clonotypes and omits some of them. The table shows 72,000 or so clones, with roughly 87% occurring only once. The CDR3 consists of 13 residues. The germline CDR1 and CDR2 sequences are SGHDT and YYEEEE. V was shortened by 2 bases and J by 8 bases, with 11 bases between the two germline ends. The starting material was CD4+ or CD8+ T cells sorted from blood, obtained in a trial of the OX40 agonist ivuxolimab. The source of this sequence is an adult with an advanced solid tumor such as melanoma, head and neck, liver or kidney cancer. J is TRBJ2-1 and V is TRBV5-6; D is possibly TRBD2 (6 bases). CDR3 region: CASSFRRRDEQFF. For the CDR3, the DNA is TGTGCCAGCAGCTTTAGGCGGAGGGATGAGCAGTTCTTC.